Given below is one TCR beta chain in context. In the authors' workflow: Counts of nucleated cells, estimated from reference gene primer amplification, were obtained. Generated by immunoSEQ multiplex PCR, the TCRdb table keeps only in-frame clones and is missing some. V, J and clone size were drawn from that table, and D and trimming were deduced from the DNA. The table includes roughly 200,000 clones, about four fifths detected once. This entry belongs to a study of blood T cell repertoires in COVID-19. Study details: Some COVID-19 samples were acute and others convalescent; all came from the United States, Italy and Spain. T cells, B-cell-depleted T cells, or PBMCs supplied cDNA or gDNA.

Germline V gene sequence: CDR1 MNHNY, CDR2 SVGAGI (reference sequence). Trimming pared 5 bases from V and 3 bases from J, leaving 5 bases between. There are 11 residues in the CDR3. The receptor was derived from a woman in her 70s with active or convalescent COVID-19. The J gene is TRBJ2-7, the V gene TRBV6-6; D is uncertain. Material: peripheral blood. This CDR3 reads CASSRLYEQYF. The CDR3 region has the DNA TGTGCCAGCAGTCGACTCTACGAGCAGTACTTC.